This record concerns one T cell receptor (beta chain) sequence. What it recognizes is unknown. The source of the sample is a study of T cells in Graves' hyperthyroidism and ophthalmopathy. Whole-study results and caveats: Classification by a 13 V-J model distinguished ophthalmopathy from stable hyperthyroidism.

RNA transcripts yielded amplified TCR beta CDR3 regions. Carried out on the TCR CDR3, a first-round RT-PCR used the HTBI primer set. TCRdb processed the multiplex PCR reads anew with MiXCR; each CDR3 protein has one entry. The data contain 450,000 to 700,000 distinct CDR3 sequences, around 45% of them singletons. The sample taken for sequencing was peripheral blood or thyroid tissue (not recorded which). The TCR sequence derives from an adult woman with Graves' disease, either hyperthyroidism or ophthalmopathy (not recorded which).

Here the CDR3 DNA reads TGCGCCAGCGGGGGACAGGGGTACTATGGCTACACCTTC. Residues: CASGGQGYYGYTF. The chain uses TRBV10-2 and TRBJ1-2; 10 bases map to TRBD1. V shed 8 bases, J shed 3 bases, and the junction held 3 bases outside the gene matches. The V gene's germline CDR1 is WSHSY and CDR2 SAAADI. The CDR3 sequence is 13 residues long.